This is a list of T cell receptor beta chains from one sample in a study of shared clonotypes between healthy human individuals. Assay: immunoSEQ multiplex PCR; the TCRdb copy retains only in-frame clones and omits some. The data show approximately 2,200,000 clones, 90% to 95% seen once. Sequencing was done on a sample of naive CD8+ T cells from PBMCs. The source of these receptors is a man aged 18 to 30 in good health. Some clones in this sample may be carry-over from other donors' samples. CDR3s include the opening cysteine and the closing phenylalanine or tryptophan. The D gene is left open where the match is weak.

.	TRBV4-1	TRBJ1-2	CASSRDDRSGLSNYGYTF
.	TRBV9	TRBJ2-3	CASSVARTSGSTDTQYF
.	TRBV6-5	TRBJ1-1	CASSYLTENTEAFF
.	TRBV7-8	TRBJ2-7	CASSLGLGDSYEQYF
.	TRBV2	TRBJ1-5	CASSVTSDRVFPQPQHF
TRBD2	TRBV4-2	TRBJ2-1	CASSQEGGTSGKYNEQFF
TRBD1	TRBV7-9	TRBJ1-1	CASSSPRDRGRWTEAFF
.	TRBV6-6	TRBJ1-1	CASEGNTEAFF
.	TRBV7-9	TRBJ1-1	CASSRFDLTLNTEAFF
.	TRBV2	TRBJ2-1	CASTTHPAYEQFF
.	TRBV5-1	TRBJ2-7	CASSLGTVNSYEQYF
.	TRBV11-1	TRBJ2-7	CASSLQNGVEQYF
.	TRBV30	TRBJ2-7	CACFRPNSYEQYF
.	TRBV29-1	.	CSVRFSYEQYF
TRBD2	TRBV7-2	TRBJ2-7	CASSLDLAAATIVVYEQYF
.	TRBV27	TRBJ2-7	CASGHIGLAEQYF
TRBD1	TRBV27	TRBJ1-1	CASSFGQVNTEAFF
.	TRBV27	TRBJ1-2	CASSWKGTNYGYTF
.	TRBV5-8	TRBJ2-5	CASSSGPQIQETQYF
.	TRBV19	TRBJ1-1	CASSLGTRIEAFF
.	TRBV2	TRBJ1-2	CASSERPVAGNGYGYTF
.	TRBV4-3	TRBJ2-1	CASSQEEYSYNEQFF
.	TRBV5-4	TRBJ1-2	CASSLGQNKNYGYTF
.	TRBV29-1	TRBJ2-1	CSVQATGYEQFF
.	TRBV29-1	TRBJ2-7	CSVEGPSYEQYF
TRBD1	TRBV27	TRBJ1-5	CASRTGRRSNQPQHF
.	TRBV19	TRBJ2-7	CASSIFGRTYEQYF
TRBD1	TRBV27	TRBJ1-5	CASREQGVGQPQHF
TRBD2	TRBV27	TRBJ2-5	CASSYRTSARGRETQYF
.	TRBV19	TRBJ1-1	CASRARGSGTEAFF
.	TRBV7-9	TRBJ2-5	CASSLYTGPETQYF
.	TRBV11-2	TRBJ1-1	CASSLDGGRMSEAFF
TRBD1	TRBV6-4	TRBJ2-1	CASTSLRGTYNEQFF
TRBD2	TRBV2	TRBJ2-7	CASSDTSGSYEQYF
.	TRBV7-2	TRBJ2-5	CASLGSLSGETQYF
.	TRBV7-9	TRBJ2-5	CASSLAGASETQYF